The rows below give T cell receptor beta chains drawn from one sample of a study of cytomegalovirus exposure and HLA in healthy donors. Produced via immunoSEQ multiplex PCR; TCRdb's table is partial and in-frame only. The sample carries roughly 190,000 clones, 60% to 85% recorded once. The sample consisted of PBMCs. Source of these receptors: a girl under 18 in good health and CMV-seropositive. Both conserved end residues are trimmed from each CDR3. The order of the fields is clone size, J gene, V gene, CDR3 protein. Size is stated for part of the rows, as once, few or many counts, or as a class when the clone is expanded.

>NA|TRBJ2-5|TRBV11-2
ASSLLISAETQY
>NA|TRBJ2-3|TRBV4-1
ASSFLLGGGTDTQY
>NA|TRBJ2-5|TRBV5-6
ASSLDRQETQY
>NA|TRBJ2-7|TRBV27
ASSYRAHYEQY
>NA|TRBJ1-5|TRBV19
ASSYGLNQPQH
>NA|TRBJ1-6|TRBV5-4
ASSLRRTGNNSPLH
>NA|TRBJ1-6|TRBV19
ASSTTGTGVGIGSPLH
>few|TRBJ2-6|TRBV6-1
ASSGAGAGANVLT
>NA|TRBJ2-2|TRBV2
ASSEASSPGELF
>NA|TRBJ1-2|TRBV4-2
ASSQDRLTAWGYT
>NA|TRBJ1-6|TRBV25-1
ASNPGGPSYNSPLH
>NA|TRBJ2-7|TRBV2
ASENRVDEQY
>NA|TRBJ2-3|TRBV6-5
ASSLQKKDTQY
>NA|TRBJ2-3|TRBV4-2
ASSPTSGGADTQY
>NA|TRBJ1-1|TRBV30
AWGTGVKPEAF
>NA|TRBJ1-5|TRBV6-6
ASSDGQGFHQPQH
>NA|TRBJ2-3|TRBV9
ASSPSPGTGTQY
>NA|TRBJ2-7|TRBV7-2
ASSHLSASGSYEQY
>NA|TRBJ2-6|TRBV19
ASSIQGGANVLT
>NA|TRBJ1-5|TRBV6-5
ASSYSGPSLNQPQH
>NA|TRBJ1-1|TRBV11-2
ASSARQGITEAF
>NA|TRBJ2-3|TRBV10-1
ASSDPSGGAPDTQY
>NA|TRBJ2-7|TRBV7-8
ASSSSDSPYEQY
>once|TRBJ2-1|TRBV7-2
ASSPQLAGGQNEQF
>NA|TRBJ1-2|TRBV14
ASSQVNRVDGYT
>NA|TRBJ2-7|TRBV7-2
ASSLTGTLGEQY
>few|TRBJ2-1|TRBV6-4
ASSDWKGGKHNEQF
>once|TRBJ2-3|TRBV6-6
ASSSGVSTDTQY
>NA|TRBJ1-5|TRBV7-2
ASSVTGLDQPQH
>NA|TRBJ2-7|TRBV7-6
ASSLDSSYEQY
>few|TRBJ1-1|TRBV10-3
AISVGQGRTEAF
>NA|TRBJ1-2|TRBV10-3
AISESRTGGIGYT
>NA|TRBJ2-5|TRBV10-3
AISESGVFQEAQY
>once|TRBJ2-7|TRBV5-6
ASSYDLASSSYEQY